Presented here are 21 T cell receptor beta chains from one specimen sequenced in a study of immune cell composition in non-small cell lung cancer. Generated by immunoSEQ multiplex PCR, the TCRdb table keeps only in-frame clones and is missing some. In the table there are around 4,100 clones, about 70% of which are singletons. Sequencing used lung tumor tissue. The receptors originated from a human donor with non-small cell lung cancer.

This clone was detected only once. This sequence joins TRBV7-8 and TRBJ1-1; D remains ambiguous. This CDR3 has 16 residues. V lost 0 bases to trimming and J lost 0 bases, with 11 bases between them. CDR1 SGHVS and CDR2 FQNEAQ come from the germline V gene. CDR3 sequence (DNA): TGTGCCAGCAGCTTAGCGAGGGCAGATATGAACACTGAAGCTTTCTTT. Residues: CASSLARADMNTEAFF.

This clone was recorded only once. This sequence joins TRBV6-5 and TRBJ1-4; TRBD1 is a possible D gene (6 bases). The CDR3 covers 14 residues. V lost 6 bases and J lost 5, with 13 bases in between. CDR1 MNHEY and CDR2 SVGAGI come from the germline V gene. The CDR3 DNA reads TGTGCCAGCAGAAAAACAGGGCAAAATGAAAAACTGTTTTTT. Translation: CASRKTGQNEKLFF.

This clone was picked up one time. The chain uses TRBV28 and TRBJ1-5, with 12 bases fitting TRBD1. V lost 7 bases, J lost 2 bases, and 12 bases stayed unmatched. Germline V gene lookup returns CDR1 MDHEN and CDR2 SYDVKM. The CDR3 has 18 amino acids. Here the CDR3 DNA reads TGTGCCAGCACCATCCGGGACAGGGGGCGCGTTGGCAATCAGCCCCAGCATTTT. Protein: CASTIRDRGRVGNQPQHF.

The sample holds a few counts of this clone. CDR3 protein: CASSLAPASYGYTF. CDR3 nucleotides: TGTGCCAGCAGCTTGGCCCCAGCGTCCTATGGCTACACCTTC. The rearrangement uses TRBV5-5 and TRBJ1-2; no clear D. The CDR3 sequence is 14 residues long. CDR1 and CDR2 from the germline V gene are SGHKS and YYEKEE (reference sequence). V was trimmed by 0 bases and J by 4 bases, leaving 10 bases between them.

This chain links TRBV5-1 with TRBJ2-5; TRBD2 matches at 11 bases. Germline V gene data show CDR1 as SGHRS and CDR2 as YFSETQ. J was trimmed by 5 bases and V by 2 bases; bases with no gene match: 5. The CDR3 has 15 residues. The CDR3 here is CASSFVAGGQETQYF. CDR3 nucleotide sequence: TGCGCCAGCAGCTTTGTAGCGGGAGGGCAGGAGACCCAGTACTTC.

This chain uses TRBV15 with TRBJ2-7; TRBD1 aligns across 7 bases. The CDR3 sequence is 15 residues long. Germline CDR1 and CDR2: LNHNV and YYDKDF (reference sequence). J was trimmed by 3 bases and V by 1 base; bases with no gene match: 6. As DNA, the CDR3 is TGTGCCACCAGCAGAGGAGGAAACAGGGGCTACGAGCAGTACTTC. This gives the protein CATSRGGNRGYEQYF. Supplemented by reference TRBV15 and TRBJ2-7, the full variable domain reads DAMVIQNPRYQVTQFGKPVTLSCSQTLNHNVMYWYQQKSSQAPKLLFHYYDKDFNNEADTPDNFQSRRPNTSFCFLDIRSPGLGDTAMYLCATSRGGNRGYEQYFGPGTRLTVT.

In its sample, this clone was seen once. This CDR3 reads CASTDTWGSGWKNTIYF. As DNA, the CDR3 is TGTGCCAGTACCGATACGTGGGGATCAGGTTGGAAAAACACCATATATTTT. V gene TRBV19 combines with J gene TRBJ1-3; D call uncertain. The germline V gene has CDR1 LNHDA and CDR2 SQIVND (reference sequence). This CDR3 contains 17 residues. V dropped 7 bases and J dropped 6 bases, with 25 bases sitting between them.

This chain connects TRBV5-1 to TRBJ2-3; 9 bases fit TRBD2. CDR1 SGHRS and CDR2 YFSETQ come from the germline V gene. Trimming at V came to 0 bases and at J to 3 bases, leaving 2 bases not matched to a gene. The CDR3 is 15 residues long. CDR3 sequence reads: CASSLASGETDTQYF. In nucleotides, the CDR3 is TGCGCCAGCAGCTTGGCTAGCGGGGAAACAGATACGCAGTATTTT.

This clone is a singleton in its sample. CDR3 nucleotides: TGTGCCAGCAGTTATGAGGGGAGTGGCACTGAAGCTTTCTTT. It codes for CASSYEGSGTEAFF. The chain carries TRBV6-6 and TRBJ1-1, with D maybe TRBD1 (5 bases). V was pared by 3 bases and J by 4 bases, with 12 bases between. Germline loops: CDR1 MNHNY, CDR2 SVGAGI (reference sequence). The CDR3 contains 14 residues.

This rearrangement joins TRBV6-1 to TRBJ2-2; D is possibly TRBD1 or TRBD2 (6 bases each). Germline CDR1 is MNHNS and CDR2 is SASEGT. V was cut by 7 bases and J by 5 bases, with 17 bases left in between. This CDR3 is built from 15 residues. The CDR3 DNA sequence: TGTGCCAGCAAGGGGCACAGGGCGGGGACCGGGGAGCTGTTTTTT. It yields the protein CASKGHRAGTGELFF.

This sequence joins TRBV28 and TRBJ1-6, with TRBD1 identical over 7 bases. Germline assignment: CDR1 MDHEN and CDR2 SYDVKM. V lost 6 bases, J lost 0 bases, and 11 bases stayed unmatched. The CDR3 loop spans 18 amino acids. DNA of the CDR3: TGTGCCAGCAGCTACTACGGACAGGCAAGCTCCTATAATTCACCCCTCCACTTT. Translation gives CASSYYGQASSYNSPLHF.

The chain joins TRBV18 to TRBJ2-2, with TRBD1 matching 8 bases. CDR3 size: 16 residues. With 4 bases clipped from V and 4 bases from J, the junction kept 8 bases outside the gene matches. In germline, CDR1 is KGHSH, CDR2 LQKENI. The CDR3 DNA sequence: TGTGCCAGCTCACTAGCCGGACAGGGAAGCACCGGGGAGCTGTTTTTT. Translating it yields CASSLAGQGSTGELFF.

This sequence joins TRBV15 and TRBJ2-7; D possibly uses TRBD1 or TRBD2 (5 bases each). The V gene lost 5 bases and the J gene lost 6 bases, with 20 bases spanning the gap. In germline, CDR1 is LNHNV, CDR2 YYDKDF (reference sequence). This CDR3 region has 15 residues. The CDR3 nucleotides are TGTGCCACCAGCGGGGGACGGGCGATTATTTGCGAGCAGTACTTC. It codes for CATSGGRAIICEQYF.

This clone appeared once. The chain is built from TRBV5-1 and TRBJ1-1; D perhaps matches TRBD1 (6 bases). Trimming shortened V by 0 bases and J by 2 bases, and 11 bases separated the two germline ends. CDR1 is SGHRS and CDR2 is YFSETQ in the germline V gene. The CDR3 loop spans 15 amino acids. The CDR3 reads CASSLVGDTNTEAFF. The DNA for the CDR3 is TGCGCCAGCAGCTTGGTAGGGGACACTAACACTGAAGCTTTCTTT.

The CDR3 DNA follows: TGTGCCAGCAGCTTAAATCCAGGGGGCGCTTACGAGCAGTACTTC. This encodes CASSLNPGGAYEQYF. The chain combines TRBV7-3 with TRBJ2-7; 8 bases agree with TRBD1. The germline gives CDR1 SGHTA, CDR2 FQGTGA. V trimming: 1 base; J trimming: 4 bases; junction bases outside the gene matches: 6. The CDR3 spans 15 residues.

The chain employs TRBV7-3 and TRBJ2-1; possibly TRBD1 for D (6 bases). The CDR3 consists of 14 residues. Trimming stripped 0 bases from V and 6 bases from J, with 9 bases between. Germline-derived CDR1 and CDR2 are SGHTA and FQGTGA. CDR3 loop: CASSLTGTSNEQFF. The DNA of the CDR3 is TGTGCCAGCAGCTTAACGGGGACAAGCAATGAGCAGTTCTTC.

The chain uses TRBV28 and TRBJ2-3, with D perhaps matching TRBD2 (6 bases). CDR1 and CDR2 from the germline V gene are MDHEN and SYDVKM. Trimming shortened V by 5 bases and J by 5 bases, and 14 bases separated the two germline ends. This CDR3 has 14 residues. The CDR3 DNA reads TGTGCCAGCAGTCCCCCGGGAGATCAAGATACGCAGTATTTT. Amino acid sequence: CASSPPGDQDTQYF.

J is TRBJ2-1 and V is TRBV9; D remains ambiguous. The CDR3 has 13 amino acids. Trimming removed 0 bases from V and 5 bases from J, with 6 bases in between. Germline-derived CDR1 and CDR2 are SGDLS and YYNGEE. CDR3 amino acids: CASSVGSNNEQFF. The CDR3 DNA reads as TGTGCCAGCAGCGTAGGGTCCAACAATGAGCAGTTCTTC.

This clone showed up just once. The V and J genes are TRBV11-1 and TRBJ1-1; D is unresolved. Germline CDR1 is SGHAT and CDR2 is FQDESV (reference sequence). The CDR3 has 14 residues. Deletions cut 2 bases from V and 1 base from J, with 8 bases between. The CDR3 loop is CASSLRGGNTEAFF. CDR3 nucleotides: TGTGCCAGCAGCTTACGGGGAGGGAACACTGAAGCTTTCTTT.

Written as DNA, the CDR3 is TGTGCCAGCAGCCCTTACCAGAGGGCAGATACGCAGTATTTT. This codes for CASSPYQRADTQYF. J is TRBJ2-3 and V is TRBV27; the D gene is possibly TRBD2 (5 bases). The CDR3 sequence is 14 residues long. The ends were cut back, 6 bases at V and 4 bases at J, with 14 bases in the middle. Germline V gene lookup returns CDR1 MNHEY and CDR2 SMNVEV (reference sequence).

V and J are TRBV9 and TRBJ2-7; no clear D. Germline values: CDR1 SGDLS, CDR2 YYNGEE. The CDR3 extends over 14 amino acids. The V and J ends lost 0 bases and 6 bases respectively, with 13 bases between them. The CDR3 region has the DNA TGTGCCAGCAGCGTAGCTGCAGGTCCTACCGAGCAGTACTTC. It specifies CASSVAAGPTEQYF.